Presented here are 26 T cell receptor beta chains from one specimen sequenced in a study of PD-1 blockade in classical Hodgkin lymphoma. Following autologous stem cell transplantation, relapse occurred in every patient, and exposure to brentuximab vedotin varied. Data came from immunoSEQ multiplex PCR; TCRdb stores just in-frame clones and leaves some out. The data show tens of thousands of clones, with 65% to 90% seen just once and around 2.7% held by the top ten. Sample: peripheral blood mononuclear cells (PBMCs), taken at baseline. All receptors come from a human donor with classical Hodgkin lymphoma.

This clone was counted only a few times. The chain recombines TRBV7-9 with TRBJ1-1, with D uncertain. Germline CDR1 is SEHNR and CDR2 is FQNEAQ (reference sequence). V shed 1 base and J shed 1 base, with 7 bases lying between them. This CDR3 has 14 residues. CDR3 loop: CASSLGTENTEAFF. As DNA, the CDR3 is TGTGCCAGCAGCTTAGGCACGGAGAACACTGAAGCTTTCTTT.

Written as DNA, the CDR3 is TGTGCCAGCAGCCAAACAGGTTATAGCAATCAGCCCCAGCATTTT. Amino acids: CASSQTGYSNQPQHF. The chain employs TRBV6-1 and TRBJ1-5; D is perhaps TRBD1 (5 bases). Germline assignment: CDR1 MNHNS and CDR2 SASEGT. Trimming removed 6 bases at V and 0 bases at J, with 12 bases between. CDR3 length: 15 residues.

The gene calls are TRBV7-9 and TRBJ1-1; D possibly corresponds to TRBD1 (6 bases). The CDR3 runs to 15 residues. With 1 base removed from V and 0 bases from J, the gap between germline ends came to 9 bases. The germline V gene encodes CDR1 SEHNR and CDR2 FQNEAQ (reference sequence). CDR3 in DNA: TGTGCCAGCAGCTTAGGGGGGCTCATGAACACTGAAGCTTTCTTT. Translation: CASSLGGLMNTEAFF. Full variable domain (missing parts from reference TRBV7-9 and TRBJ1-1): DTGVSQNPRHKITKRGQNVTFRCDPISEHNRLYWYRQTLGQGPEFLTYFQNEAQLEKSRLLSDRFSAERPKGSFSTLEIQRTEQGDSAMYLCASSLGGLMNTEAFFGQGTRLTVV.

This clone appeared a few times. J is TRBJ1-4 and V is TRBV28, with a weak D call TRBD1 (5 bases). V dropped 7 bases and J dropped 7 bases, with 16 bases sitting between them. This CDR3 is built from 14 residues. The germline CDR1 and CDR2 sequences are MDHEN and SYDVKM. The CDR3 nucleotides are TGTGCCAGCAAACTGGGGGGACTTAGTGAAAAACTGTTTTTT. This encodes CASKLGGLSEKLFF.

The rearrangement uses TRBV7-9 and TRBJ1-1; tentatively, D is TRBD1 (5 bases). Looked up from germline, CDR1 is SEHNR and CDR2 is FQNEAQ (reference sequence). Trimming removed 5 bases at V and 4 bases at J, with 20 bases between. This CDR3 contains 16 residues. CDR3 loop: CASSQTGGGFGTEAFF. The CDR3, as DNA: TGTGCCAGCAGCCAGACCGGGGGAGGTTTTGGCACTGAAGCTTTCTTT.

The CDR3 is CASTNGAGVNYTQYF. CDR3 nucleotides: TGTGCCAGCACCAATGGAGCGGGGGTAAATTATACGCAGTATTTT. V is TRBV7-9 and J is TRBJ2-3; TRBD2 aligns across 8 bases. The CDR3 totals 15 residues. With V trimmed by 7 bases and J by 7 bases, 13 bases remained unmatched. The germline CDR1 and CDR2 sequences are SEHNR and FQNEAQ (reference sequence).

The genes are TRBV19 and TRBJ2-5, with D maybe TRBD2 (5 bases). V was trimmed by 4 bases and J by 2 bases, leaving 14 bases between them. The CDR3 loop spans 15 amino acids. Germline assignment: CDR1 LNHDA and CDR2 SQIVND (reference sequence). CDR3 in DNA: TGTGCCAGTAGTACCCCCGAGCCGGGGCAAGAGACCCAGTACTTC. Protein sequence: CASSTPEPGQETQYF.

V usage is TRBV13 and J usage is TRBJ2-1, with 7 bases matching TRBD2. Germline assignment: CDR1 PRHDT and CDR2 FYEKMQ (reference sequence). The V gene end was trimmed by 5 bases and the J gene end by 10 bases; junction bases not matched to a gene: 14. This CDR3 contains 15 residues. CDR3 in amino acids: CASSETGGLLKEQFF. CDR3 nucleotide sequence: TGTGCCAGCAGCGAAACGGGGGGTTTACTCAAGGAGCAGTTCTTC.

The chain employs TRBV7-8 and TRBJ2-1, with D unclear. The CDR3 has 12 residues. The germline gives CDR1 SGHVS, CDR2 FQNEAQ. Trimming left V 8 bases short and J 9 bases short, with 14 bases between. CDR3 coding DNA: TGTGCCAGCGCCAAGTCCGCTTTTGAGCAGTTCTTC. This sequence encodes CASAKSAFEQFF.

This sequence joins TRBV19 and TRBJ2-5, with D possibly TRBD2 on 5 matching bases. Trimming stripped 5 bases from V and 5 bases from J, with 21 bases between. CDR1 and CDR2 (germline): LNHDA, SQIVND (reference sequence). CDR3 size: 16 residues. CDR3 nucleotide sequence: TGTGCCAGTAGTGCTACGGGGTTCTTAGGTACGGAGACCCAGTACTTC. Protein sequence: CASSATGFLGTETQYF.

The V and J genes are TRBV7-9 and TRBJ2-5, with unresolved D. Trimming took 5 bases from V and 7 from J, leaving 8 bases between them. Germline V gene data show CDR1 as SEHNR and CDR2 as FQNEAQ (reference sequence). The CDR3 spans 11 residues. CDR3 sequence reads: CASSGSGTQYF. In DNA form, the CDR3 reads TGTGCCAGCAGCGGCTCGGGGACCCAGTACTTC.

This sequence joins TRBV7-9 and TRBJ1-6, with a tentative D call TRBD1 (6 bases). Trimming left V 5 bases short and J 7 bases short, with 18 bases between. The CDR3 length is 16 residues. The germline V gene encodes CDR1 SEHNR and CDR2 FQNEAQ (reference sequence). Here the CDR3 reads CASSPSGGAGNSPLHF. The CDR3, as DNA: TGTGCCAGCAGCCCTTCGGGGGGCGCGGGAAATTCACCCCTCCACTTT.

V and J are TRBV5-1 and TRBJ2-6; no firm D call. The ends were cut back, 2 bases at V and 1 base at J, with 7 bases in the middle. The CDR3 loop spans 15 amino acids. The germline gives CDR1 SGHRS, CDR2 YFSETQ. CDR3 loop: CASSLELSGANVLTF. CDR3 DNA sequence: TGCGCCAGCAGCTTAGAGTTATCTGGGGCCAACGTCCTGACTTTC.

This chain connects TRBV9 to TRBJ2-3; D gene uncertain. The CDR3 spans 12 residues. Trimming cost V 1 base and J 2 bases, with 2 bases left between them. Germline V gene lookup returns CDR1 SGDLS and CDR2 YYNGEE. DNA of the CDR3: TGTGCCAGCAGCGTATCCACAGATACGCAGTATTTT. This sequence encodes CASSVSTDTQYF.

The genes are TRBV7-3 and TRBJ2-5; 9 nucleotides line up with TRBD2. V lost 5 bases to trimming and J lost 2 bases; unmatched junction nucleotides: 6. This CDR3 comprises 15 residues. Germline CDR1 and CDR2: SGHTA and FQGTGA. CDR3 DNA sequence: TGTGCCAGCAGCCCCCGCGGGGGGGTGCAAGAGACCCAGTACTTC. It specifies CASSPRGGVQETQYF.

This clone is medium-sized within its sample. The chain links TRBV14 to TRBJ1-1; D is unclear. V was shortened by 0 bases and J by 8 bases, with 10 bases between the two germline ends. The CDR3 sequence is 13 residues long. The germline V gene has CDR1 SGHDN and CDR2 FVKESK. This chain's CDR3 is CASSQERRMEAFF. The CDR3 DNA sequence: TGTGCCAGCAGCCAAGAGCGGAGGATGGAAGCTTTCTTT. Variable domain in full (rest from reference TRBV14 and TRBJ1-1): EAGVTQFPSHSVIEKGQTVTLRCDPISGHDNLYWYRRVMGKEIKFLLHFVKESKQDESGMPNNRFLAERTGGTYSTLKVQPAELEDSGVYFCASSQERRMEAFFGQGTRLTVV.

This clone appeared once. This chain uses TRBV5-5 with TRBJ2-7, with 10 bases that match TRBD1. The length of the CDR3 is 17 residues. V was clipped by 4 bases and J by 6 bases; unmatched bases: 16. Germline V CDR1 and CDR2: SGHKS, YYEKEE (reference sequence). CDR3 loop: CASSLQTGGALVGEQYF. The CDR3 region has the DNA TGTGCCAGCAGCCTACAGACAGGGGGCGCCTTAGTAGGCGAGCAGTACTTC.

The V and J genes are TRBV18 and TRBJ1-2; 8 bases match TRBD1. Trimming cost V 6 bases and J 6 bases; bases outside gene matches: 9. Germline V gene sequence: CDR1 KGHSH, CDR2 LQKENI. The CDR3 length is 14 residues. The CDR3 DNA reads TGTGCCAGCTCCAGAGCGACAGGGGTGGATGGCTACACCTTC. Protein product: CASSRATGVDGYTF.

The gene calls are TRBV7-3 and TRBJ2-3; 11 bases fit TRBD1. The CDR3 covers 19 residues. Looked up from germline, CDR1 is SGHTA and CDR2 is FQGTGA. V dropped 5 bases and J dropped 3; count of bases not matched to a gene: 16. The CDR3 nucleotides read TGTGCCAGCAGCCCTGGACAGGGGGCGGGGGTGAAAATTACAGATACGCAGTATTTT. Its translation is CASSPGQGAGVKITDTQYF.

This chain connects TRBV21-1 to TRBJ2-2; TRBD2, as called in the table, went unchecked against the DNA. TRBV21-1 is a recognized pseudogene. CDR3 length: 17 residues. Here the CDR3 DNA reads TGTGCCAGCAGCAATGACCGGGGGGGCGAGAACGCCGGGGAGCTGTTTTTT. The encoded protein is CASSNDRGGENAGELFF.

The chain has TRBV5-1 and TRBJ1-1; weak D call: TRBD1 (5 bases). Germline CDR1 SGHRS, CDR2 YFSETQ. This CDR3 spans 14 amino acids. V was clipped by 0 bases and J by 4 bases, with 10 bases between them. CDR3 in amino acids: CASSLAGQITEAFF. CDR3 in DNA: TGCGCCAGCAGCTTGGCGGGGCAGATCACTGAAGCTTTCTTT.

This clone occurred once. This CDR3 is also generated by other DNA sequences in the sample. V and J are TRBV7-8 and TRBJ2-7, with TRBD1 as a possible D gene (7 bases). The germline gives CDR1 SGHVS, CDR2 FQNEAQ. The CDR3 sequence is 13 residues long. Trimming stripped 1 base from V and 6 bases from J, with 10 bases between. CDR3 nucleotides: TGTGCCAGCAGCTTAGGGCAGGGGGGCGAGCAGTACTTC. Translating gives CASSLGQGGEQYF.

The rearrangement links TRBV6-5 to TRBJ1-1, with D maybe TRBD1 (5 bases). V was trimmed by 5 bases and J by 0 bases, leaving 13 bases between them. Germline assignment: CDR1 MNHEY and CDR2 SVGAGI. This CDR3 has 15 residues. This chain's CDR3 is CASSQGSYMNTEAFF. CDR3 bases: TGTGCCAGCAGTCAGGGATCCTACATGAACACTGAAGCTTTCTTT.

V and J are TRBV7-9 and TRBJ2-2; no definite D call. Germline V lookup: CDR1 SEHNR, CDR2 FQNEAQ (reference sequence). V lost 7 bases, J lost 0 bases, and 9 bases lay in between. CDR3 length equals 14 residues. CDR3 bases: TGTGCCAGCACCAACGAGGCGAACACCGGGGAGCTGTTTTTT. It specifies CASTNEANTGELFF.

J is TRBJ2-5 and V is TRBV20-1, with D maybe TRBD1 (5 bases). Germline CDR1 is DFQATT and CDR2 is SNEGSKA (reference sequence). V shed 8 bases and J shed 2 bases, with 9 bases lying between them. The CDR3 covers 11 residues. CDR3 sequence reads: CSLRVQETQYF. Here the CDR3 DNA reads TGCAGTCTCAGGGTTCAAGAGACCCAGTACTTC.

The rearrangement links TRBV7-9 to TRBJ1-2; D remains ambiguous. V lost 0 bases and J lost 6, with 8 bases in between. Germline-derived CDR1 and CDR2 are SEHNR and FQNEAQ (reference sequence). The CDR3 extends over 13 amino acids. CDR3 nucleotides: TGTGCCAGCAGCTTAGCTGACATGGATGGCTACACCTTC. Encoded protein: CASSLADMDGYTF. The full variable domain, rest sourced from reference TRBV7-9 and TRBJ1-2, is DTGVSQNPRHKITKRGQNVTFRCDPISEHNRLYWYRQTLGQGPEFLTYFQNEAQLEKSRLLSDRFSAERPKGSFSTLEIQRTEQGDSAMYLCASSLADMDGYTFGSGTRLTVV.